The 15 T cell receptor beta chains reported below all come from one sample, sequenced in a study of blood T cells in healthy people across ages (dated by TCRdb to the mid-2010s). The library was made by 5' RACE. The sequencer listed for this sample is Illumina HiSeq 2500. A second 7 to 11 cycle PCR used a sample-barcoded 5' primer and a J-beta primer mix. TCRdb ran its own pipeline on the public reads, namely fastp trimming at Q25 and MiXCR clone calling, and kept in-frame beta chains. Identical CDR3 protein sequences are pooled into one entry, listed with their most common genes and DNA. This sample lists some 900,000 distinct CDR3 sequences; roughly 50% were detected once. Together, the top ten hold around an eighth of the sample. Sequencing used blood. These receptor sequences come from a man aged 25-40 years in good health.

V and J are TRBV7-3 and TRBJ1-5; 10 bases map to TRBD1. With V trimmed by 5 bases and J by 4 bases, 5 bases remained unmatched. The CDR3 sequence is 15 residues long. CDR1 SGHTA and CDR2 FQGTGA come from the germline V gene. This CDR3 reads CASSLTGGGNQPQHF. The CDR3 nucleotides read TGTGCCAGCAGCCTGACAGGGGGCGGGAATCAGCCCCAGCATTTT.

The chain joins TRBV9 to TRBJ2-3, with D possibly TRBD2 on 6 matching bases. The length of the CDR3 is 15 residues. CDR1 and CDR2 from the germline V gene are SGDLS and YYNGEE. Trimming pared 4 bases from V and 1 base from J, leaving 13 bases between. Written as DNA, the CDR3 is TGTGCCAGCAGCACTCCGGGACTTCGCACAGATACGCAGTATTTT. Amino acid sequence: CASSTPGLRTDTQYF.

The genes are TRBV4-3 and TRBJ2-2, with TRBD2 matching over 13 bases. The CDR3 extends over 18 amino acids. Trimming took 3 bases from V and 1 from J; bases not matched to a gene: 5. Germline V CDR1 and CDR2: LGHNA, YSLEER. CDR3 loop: CASSHRLAGGRNTGELFF. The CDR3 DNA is TGCGCCAGCAGCCATCGACTAGCGGGGGGCCGGAACACCGGGGAGCTGTTTTTT.

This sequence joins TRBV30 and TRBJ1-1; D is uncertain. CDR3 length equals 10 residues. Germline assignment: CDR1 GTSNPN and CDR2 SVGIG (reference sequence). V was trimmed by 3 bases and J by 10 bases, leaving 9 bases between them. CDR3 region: CAWSLKTAFF. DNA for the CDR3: TGTGCCTGGAGCCTGAAGACAGCTTTCTTT.

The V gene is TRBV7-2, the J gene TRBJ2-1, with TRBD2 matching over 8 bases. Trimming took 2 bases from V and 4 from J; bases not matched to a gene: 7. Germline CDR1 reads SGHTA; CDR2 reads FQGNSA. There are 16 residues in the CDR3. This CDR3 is CASSLRAGAGYNEQFF. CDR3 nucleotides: TGTGCCAGCAGCTTACGAGCGGGGGCAGGGTACAATGAGCAGTTCTTC.

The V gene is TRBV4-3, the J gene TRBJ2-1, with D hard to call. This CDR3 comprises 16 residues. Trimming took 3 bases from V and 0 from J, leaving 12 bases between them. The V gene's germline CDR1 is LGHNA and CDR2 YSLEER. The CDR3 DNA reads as TGCGCCAGCAGCCACCCCACTGAGAGCTCCTACAATGAGCAGTTCTTC. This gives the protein CASSHPTESSYNEQFF.

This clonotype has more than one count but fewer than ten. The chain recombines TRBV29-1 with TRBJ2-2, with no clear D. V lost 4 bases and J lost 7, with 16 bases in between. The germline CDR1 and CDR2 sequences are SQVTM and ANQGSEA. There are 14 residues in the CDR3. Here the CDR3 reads CSVAVTIESGELFF. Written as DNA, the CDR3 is TGCAGCGTTGCTGTGACGATAGAAAGCGGGGAGCTGTTTTTT.

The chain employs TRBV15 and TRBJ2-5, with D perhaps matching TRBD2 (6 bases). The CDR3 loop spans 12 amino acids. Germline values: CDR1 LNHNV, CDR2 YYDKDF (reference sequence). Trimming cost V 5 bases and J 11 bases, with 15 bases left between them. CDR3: CATSLVVGTQYF. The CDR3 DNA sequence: TGTGCCACCAGCCTCGTCGTCGGGACTCAGTACTTC.

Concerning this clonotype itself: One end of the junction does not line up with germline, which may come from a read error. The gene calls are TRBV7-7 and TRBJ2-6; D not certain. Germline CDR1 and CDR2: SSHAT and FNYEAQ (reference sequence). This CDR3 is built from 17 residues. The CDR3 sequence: CASSPIAAISGANVLTF. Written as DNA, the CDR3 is TGTGCTAGCAGCCCAATCGCCGCGATTTCTGGGGCCAACGTCCTGACTTTC.

The CDR3 bases are TGTGCCAGCGGGACCGGGGACAGAGGCAATGAGCAGTTCTTC. It is translated as CASGTGDRGNEQFF. The chain is built from TRBV7-9 and TRBJ2-1; TRBD1 agrees at 7 bases. CDR3 length: 14 residues. V was pared by 8 bases and J by 6 bases, with 10 bases of the junction left unmatched. Germline assignment: CDR1 SEHNR and CDR2 FQNEAQ (reference sequence).

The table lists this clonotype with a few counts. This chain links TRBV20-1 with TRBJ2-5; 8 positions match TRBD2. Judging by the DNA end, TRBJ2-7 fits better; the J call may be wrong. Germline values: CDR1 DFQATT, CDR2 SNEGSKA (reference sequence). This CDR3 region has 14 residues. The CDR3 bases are TGCAGTGCCCCCCTCAGCGGGGGAGTAAACGAGCAGTACTTC. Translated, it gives CSAPLSGGVNEQYF.

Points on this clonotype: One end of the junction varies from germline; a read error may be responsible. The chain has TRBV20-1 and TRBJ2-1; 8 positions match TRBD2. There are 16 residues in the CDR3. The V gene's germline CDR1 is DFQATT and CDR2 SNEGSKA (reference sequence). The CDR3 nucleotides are TGCTGTGCCCCCGACGGGGGGGGCTCATTATGCAATGAGCAGTTCTTC. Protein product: CCAPDGGGSLCNEQFF.

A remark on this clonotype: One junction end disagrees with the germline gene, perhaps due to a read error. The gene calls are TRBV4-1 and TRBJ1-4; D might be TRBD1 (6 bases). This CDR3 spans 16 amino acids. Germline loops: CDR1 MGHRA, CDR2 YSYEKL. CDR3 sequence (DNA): TGCGCCAGCAGCCAAGATCTCGTAGGGGGAAGTGAACAACTGTTTTTT. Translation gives CASSQDLVGGSEQLFF.

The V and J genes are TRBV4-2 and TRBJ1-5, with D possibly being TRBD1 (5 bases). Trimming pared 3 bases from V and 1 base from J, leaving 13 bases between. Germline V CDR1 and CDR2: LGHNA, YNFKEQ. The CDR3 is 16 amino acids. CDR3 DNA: TGTGCCAGCAGCCATGACTATGGGGCGAGCAATCAGCCCCAGCATTTT. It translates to CASSHDYGASNQPQHF.

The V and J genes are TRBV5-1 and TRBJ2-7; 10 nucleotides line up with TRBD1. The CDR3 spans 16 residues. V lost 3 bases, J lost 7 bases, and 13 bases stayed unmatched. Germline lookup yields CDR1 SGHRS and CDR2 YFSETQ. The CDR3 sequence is CASSSDRGSIYNEQYF. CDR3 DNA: TGCGCCAGCAGCTCGGACAGGGGGTCGATTTACAATGAGCAGTACTTC. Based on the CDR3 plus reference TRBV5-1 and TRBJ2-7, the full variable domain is KAGVTQTPRYLIKTRGQQVTLSCSPISGHRSVSWYQQTPGQGLQFLFEYFSETQRNKGNFPGRFSGRQFSNSRSEMNVSTLELGDSALYLCASSSDRGSIYNEQYFGPGTRLTVT.